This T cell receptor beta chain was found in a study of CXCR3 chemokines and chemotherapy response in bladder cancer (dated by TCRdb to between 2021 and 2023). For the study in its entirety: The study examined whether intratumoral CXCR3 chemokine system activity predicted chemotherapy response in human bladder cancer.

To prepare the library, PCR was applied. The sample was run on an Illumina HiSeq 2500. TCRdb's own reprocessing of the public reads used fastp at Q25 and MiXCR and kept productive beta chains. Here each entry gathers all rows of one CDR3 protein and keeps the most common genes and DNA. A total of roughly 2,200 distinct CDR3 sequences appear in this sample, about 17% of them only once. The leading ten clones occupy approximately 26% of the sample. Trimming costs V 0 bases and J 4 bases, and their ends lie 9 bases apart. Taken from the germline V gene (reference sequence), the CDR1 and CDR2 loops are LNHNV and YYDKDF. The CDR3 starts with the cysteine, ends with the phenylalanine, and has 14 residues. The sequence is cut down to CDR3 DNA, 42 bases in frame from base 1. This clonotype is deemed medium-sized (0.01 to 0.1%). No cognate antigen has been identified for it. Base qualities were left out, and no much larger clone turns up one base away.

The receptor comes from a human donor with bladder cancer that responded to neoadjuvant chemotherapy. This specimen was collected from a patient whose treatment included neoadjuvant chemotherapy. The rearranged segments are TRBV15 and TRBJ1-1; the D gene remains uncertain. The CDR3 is CATSREIRGTEAFF. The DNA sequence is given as TGTGCCACCAGCAGAGAGATACGGGGCACTGAAGCTTTCTTT.